Below are 30 T cell receptor beta chains sequenced from a single sample in a study of graft-versus-host responses after intestinal transplantation. Their antigen targets remain unknown. Profiled with immunoSEQ multiplex PCR; TCRdb holds only in-frame clones, not every one. The sample contains tens of thousands of clones, approximately 88% of which appear only once. The source material was unstimulated CD8+ T cells sorted from spleen or lymph node cells, sampled before intestinal transplant. The source of these receptors is a human donor who received an intestinal transplant.

There are a few counts of this clone. This CDR3 reads CASSSRGTSTDTQYF. CDR3 in DNA: TGTGCCAGCAGTTCCCGCGGGACTAGCACAGATACGCAGTATTTT. The V call is TRBV27, the J call TRBJ2-3, with D maybe TRBD2 (6 bases). CDR3 length equals 15 residues. Germline V lookup: CDR1 MNHEY, CDR2 SMNVEV (reference sequence). V dropped 4 bases and J dropped 0 bases, with 11 bases sitting between them.

The chain uses TRBV6-1 and TRBJ1-5, with 7 bases matching TRBD1. J lost 8 bases, V lost 4 bases, and 11 bases had no gene match. The CDR3 extends over 15 amino acids. The V gene's germline CDR1 is MNHNS and CDR2 SASEGT. CDR3 region: CASSGRDSVKEPQHF. In nucleotides, the CDR3 is TGTGCCAGCAGTGGCCGGGACAGCGTCAAGGAGCCCCAGCATTTT.

V gene TRBV7-3 combines with J gene TRBJ2-3; possible D gene TRBD2, 5 bases. The V end was cut by 2 bases, the J end by 2 bases, with 8 bases between. The germline V gene encodes CDR1 SGHTA and CDR2 FQGTGA. The CDR3 is 14 residues long. The CDR3 loop is CASSLVGDTDTQYF. CDR3 DNA: TGTGCCAGCAGCTTAGTCGGGGACACAGATACGCAGTATTTT.

This clone came up a few times. The V and J genes are TRBV5-8 and TRBJ1-5, with D perhaps TRBD1 (5 bases). The CDR3 covers 13 residues. Germline V gene data show CDR1 as SGHTS and CDR2 as YDEGEE. V lost 4 bases, J lost 5 bases, and 10 bases lay in between. The CDR3 DNA reads TGTGCCAGCAGCATGACAGCCTATCAGCCCCAGCATTTT. Its translation is CASSMTAYQPQHF.

The V and J genes are TRBV10-1 and TRBJ1-1; tentative D call: TRBD1 (5 bases). Germline loops: CDR1 WNHNN, CDR2 SYGVQD (reference sequence). The CDR3 runs 13 residues. The V end was cut by 1 base, the J end by 6 bases, with 9 bases between. CDR3 in amino acids: CASSELGAAEAFF. In DNA, the CDR3 is TGCGCCAGCAGTGAGTTAGGGGCCGCTGAAGCTTTCTTT.

The V and J genes are TRBV28 and TRBJ2-1, with 12 positions matching TRBD2. The J segment lost 2 bases and the V segment lost 5 bases, leaving 4 bases of the junction unmatched. Germline V lookup: CDR1 MDHEN, CDR2 SYDVKM. The CDR3 is 16 amino acids. In DNA form, the CDR3 reads TGTGCCAGCAGTGGACTAGCGGGGTCCCCCTACAATGAGCAGTTCTTC. Translated, it gives CASSGLAGSPYNEQFF.

This clone was observed a single time. The J gene is TRBJ1-4, the V gene TRBV6-6, with 7 bases matching TRBD1. This CDR3 is 15 amino acids long. The V and J ends lost 4 bases and 8 bases, in that order; junction bases with no gene match: 10. In germline, CDR1 is MNHNY, CDR2 SVGAGI (reference sequence). The chain's CDR3 is CASSSLDRVKEKLFF. CDR3 nucleotide sequence: TGTGCCAGCAGTTCCCTAGACAGGGTCAAGGAAAAACTGTTTTTT.

The chain employs TRBV7-6 and TRBJ2-2; TRBD2 agrees at 7 bases. Germline trimming cut 5 bases from V and 2 bases from J; bases unmatched to any gene: 5. The CDR3 extends over 15 amino acids. CDR1 and CDR2 from the germline V gene are SGHVS and FNYEAQ. CDR3 DNA: TGTGCCAGCAGCCTGGCGGGAGTCAACACCGGGGAGCTGTTTTTT. Its translation is CASSLAGVNTGELFF.

The chain combines TRBV18 with TRBJ2-6, with 10 bases identical to TRBD1. The CDR3 is made up of 18 amino acids. With V trimmed by 3 bases and J by 0 bases, 5 bases remained unmatched. Germline V lookup: CDR1 KGHSH, CDR2 LQKENI. The CDR3 DNA follows: TGTGCCAGCTCACCCGGACAGGGGGTTCCCTCTGGGGCCAACGTCCTGACTTTC. Translated: CASSPGQGVPSGANVLTF.

This sequence joins TRBV7-9 and TRBJ2-4; possible D gene TRBD1, 5 bases. CDR3 size: 16 residues. The germline CDR1 and CDR2 sequences are SEHNR and FQNEAQ (reference sequence). The V end lost 5 bases, the J end lost 0 bases, and 14 bases lay between the germline ends. CDR3 loop: CASSRKGNLAKNIQYF. The DNA of the CDR3 is TGTGCCAGCAGCCGAAAGGGGAACTTAGCCAAAAACATTCAGTACTTC.

V is TRBV7-2 and J is TRBJ1-5, with a tentative D call TRBD1 (5 bases). Trimming pared 5 bases from V and 5 bases from J, leaving 28 bases between. There are 19 residues in the CDR3. The germline gives CDR1 SGHTA, CDR2 FQGNSA. This CDR3 reads CASSPFPPIRRGGYQPQHF. CDR3 nucleotide sequence: TGTGCCAGCAGCCCCTTCCCCCCTATTCGACGGGGGGGGTATCAGCCCCAGCATTTT.

J is TRBJ2-5 and V is TRBV4-1; maybe TRBD1 (6 bases). Germline CDR1 MGHRA, CDR2 YSYEKL. This CDR3 is 16 amino acids long. Between the trimmed V and J ends, which lost 3 bases and 0 bases, there was a span of 14 bases. The CDR3 DNA follows: TGCGCCAGCAGCCACGAACCGGGACACTACCAAGAGACCCAGTACTTC. Amino acid sequence: CASSHEPGHYQETQYF.

The chain joins TRBV4-1 to TRBJ2-1; no firm D call. Trimming took off 0 bases at V and 2 bases at J, with 5 bases between the two ends. CDR1 is MGHRA, CDR2 YSYEKL, per germline. The CDR3 contains 14 residues. The CDR3 sequence is CASSQDPAYNEQFF. The CDR3 coding sequence is TGCGCCAGCAGCCAAGATCCAGCCTACAATGAGCAGTTCTTC.

V usage is TRBV28 and J usage is TRBJ1-5; 8 bases agree with TRBD1. V lost 3 bases and J lost 5; bases outside the gene matches: 9. The CDR3 is 16 amino acids. CDR1 MDHEN and CDR2 SYDVKM come from the germline V gene. The CDR3: CASSFRSQGADQPQHF. The CDR3 DNA is TGTGCCAGCAGTTTCAGGTCGCAGGGGGCTGATCAGCCCCAGCATTTT.

The chain joins TRBV18 to TRBJ2-2; D may be TRBD1 (5 bases). Germline CDR1 is KGHSH and CDR2 is LQKENI. V was clipped by 0 bases and J by 8 bases, with 7 bases between them. The CDR3 extends over 13 amino acids. CDR3 loop: CASSPPGQGELFF. The CDR3 coding sequence is TGTGCCAGCTCACCACCGGGGCAGGGGGAGCTGTTTTTT.

The chain carries TRBV6-7 and TRBJ2-5; weak D call: TRBD2 (6 bases). TRBV6-7 is annotated as an ORF whose role is uncertain. Trimming removed 3 bases at V and 3 bases at J, with 23 bases between. The CDR3 length is 18 residues. The CDR3 DNA reads TGTGCCAGCAGTTATCCCGCCCGTCTACTAGCAACCGAAGAGACCCAGTACTTC. Its protein product is CASSYPARLLATEETQYF.

The J gene is TRBJ1-5, the V gene TRBV7-4; no clear D gene. The germline CDR1 and CDR2 sequences are SGHVT and SQSDAQ. The ends were cut back, 7 bases at V and 3 bases at J, with 13 bases in the middle. The CDR3 extends over 14 amino acids. The CDR3 DNA reads as TGTGCCAGCATTTCTTACAGTTCCAATCAGCCCCAGCATTTT. Protein: CASISYSSNQPQHF. Full variable domain (rest looked up from reference TRBV7-4 and TRBJ1-5): GAGVSQSPRYKVAKRGRDVALRCDSISGHVTLYWYRQTLGQGSEVLTYSQSDAQRDKSGRPSGRFSAERPERSVSTLKIQRTEQGDSAVYLCASISYSSNQPQHFGDGTRLSIL.

V gene TRBV6-4 combines with J gene TRBJ2-1, with D unresolved. The germline V gene has CDR1 MRHNA and CDR2 SNTAGT. The CDR3 totals 13 residues. Trimming took off 4 bases at V and 8 bases at J, with 12 bases between the two ends. The chain's CDR3 is CASSVTLADEQFF. The CDR3, as DNA: TGTGCCAGCAGTGTGACACTCGCTGATGAGCAGTTCTTC.

The sample holds one count of this clone. This chain links TRBV4-1 with TRBJ1-2; the match to TRBD1 covers 7 bases. The V gene's germline CDR1 is MGHRA and CDR2 YSYEKL. The CDR3 has 14 residues. Trimming cost V 0 bases and J 6 bases; bases outside gene matches: 4. The CDR3: CASSQEVRGHGYTF. CDR3 DNA sequence: TGCGCCAGCAGCCAAGAAGTGAGGGGGCATGGCTACACCTTC.

This clone was recorded a few times. The J gene is TRBJ2-2, the V gene TRBV6-5; tentatively, D is TRBD2 (6 bases). This CDR3 has 12 amino acids. CDR1 is MNHEY, CDR2 SVGAGI, per germline. With 7 bases removed from V and 5 bases from J, the gap between germline ends came to 8 bases. The CDR3 loop is CASTGGTGELFF. The CDR3 DNA reads TGTGCCAGCACCGGGGGTACCGGGGAGCTGTTTTTT.

The J gene is TRBJ1-1, the V gene TRBV11-3; a possible D gene is TRBD1 (5 bases). The CDR3 sequence is 13 residues long. V was clipped by 1 base and J by 11 bases, with 14 bases between them. Germline CDR1 and CDR2: SGHNT and YENEEA. CDR3 amino acids: CASSLGGSPEAFF. The DNA of the CDR3 is TGTGCCAGCAGCTTAGGGGGCAGTCCCGAGGCTTTCTTT.

The chain combines TRBV21-1 with TRBJ1-5. TRBV21-1 is recorded as a pseudogene. CDR3 length: 16 residues. As DNA, the CDR3 is TGTGCCAGCAGCAAAGTGGGACCGGGACTGAGTCAGCCCCAGCATTTT. The encoded protein is CASSKVGPGLSQPQHF.

The CDR3 DNA is TGTGCCAGCAGCGGGTTGCGGGCGCCTGAGCAGTTCTTC. Amino acid sequence: CASSGLRAPEQFF. The chain is built from TRBV2 and TRBJ2-1; the D gene is possibly TRBD2 (5 bases). The CDR3 sequence is 13 residues long. The ends were cut back, 6 bases at V and 9 bases at J, with 15 bases in the middle. Germline-derived CDR1 and CDR2 are SNHLY and FYNNEI. Supplemented by reference TRBV2 and TRBJ2-1, the full variable domain reads EPEVTQTPSHQVTQMGQEVILRCVPISNHLYFYWYRQILGQKVEFLVSFYNNEISEKSEIFDDQFSVERPDGSNFTLKIRSTKLEDSAMYFCASSGLRAPEQFFGPGTRLTVL.

This clone was observed a few times. V and J are TRBV6-1 and TRBJ2-2; 8 nucleotides align to TRBD1. The CDR3 has 14 amino acids. Germline V gene data show CDR1 as MNHNS and CDR2 as SASEGT. Trimming removed 10 bases from V and 3 bases from J; junction bases left unmatched: 7. CDR3 sequence reads: CATSQGVDTGELFF. In nucleotides, the CDR3 is TGTGCCACCTCACAGGGGGTTGACACCGGGGAGCTGTTTTTT.

The rearrangement joins TRBV6-1 to TRBJ2-3; D not resolved. The CDR3 spans 16 residues. Trimming left V 3 bases short and J 2 bases short, with 15 bases between. From germline, CDR1 is MNHNS and CDR2 SASEGT. CDR3 bases: TGTGCCAGCAGTGATCTGGCAGGTGTCCCCACAGATACGCAGTATTTT. It codes for CASSDLAGVPTDTQYF.

This chain uses TRBV4-1 with TRBJ1-1, with no clear D. CDR1 and CDR2 (germline): MGHRA, YSYEKL. This CDR3 is 15 amino acids long. V was shortened by 2 bases and J by 1 base, with 11 bases between the two germline ends. The CDR3 DNA sequence: TGCGCCAGCAGCCAACTCGCGGGAACGAACACTGAAGCTTTCTTT. Protein: CASSQLAGTNTEAFF.

The rearrangement links TRBV6-1 to TRBJ2-7; 7 nucleotides align to TRBD1. Germline values: CDR1 MNHNS, CDR2 SASEGT. The CDR3 runs to 13 residues. The V and J ends lost 5 bases and 2 bases, in that order; junction bases with no gene match: 3. The DNA for the CDR3 is TGTGCCAGCAGTTGGGACAGAGCCTACGAGCAGTACTTC. This translates into CASSWDRAYEQYF.

The chain combines TRBV28 with TRBJ2-7; maybe TRBD1 (6 bases). Trimming left V 5 bases short and J 0 bases short, with 20 bases between. Germline CDR1 reads MDHEN; CDR2 reads SYDVKM. This CDR3 is built from 17 residues. CDR3 sequence reads: CASSLYRQAVSSYEQYF. The CDR3, as DNA: TGTGCCAGCAGTCTCTATCGACAGGCCGTTAGCTCCTACGAGCAGTACTTC.

V and J are TRBV5-1 and TRBJ2-7; TRBD1 agrees at 8 bases. J gave up 3 bases and V 0 bases, and 5 bases lay outside the gene matches. Germline V lookup: CDR1 SGHRS, CDR2 YFSETQ. The CDR3 has 15 amino acids. The CDR3, as DNA: TGCGCCAGCAGCTTGGATGACAGGGGAAACTACGAGCAGTACTTC. Translation gives CASSLDDRGNYEQYF.

The chain uses TRBV5-1 and TRBJ2-7; D may be TRBD2 (6 bases). The length of the CDR3 is 16 residues. V lost 0 bases and J 4 bases, leaving 17 bases between the germline ends. From germline, CDR1 is SGHRS and CDR2 YFSETQ. The DNA for the CDR3 is TGCGCCAGCAGCTTGGCGGGGTTTGGAGGGCCTTACGAGCAGTACTTC. This sequence encodes CASSLAGFGGPYEQYF. Filled out from reference TRBV5-1 and TRBJ2-7, the complete variable domain reads KAGVTQTPRYLIKTRGQQVTLSCSPISGHRSVSWYQQTPGQGLQFLFEYFSETQRNKGNFPGRFSGRQFSNSRSEMNVSTLELGDSALYLCASSLAGFGGPYEQYFGPGTRLTVT.